This T cell receptor (beta chain) appears in the sequencing data of a study of shared clonotypes between healthy human individuals. Data came from immunoSEQ multiplex PCR; TCRdb stores just in-frame clones and leaves some out. The data show about 680,000 clones, under 95% seen once. Positive CCR7 selection of CD45RO-negative cells yielded the naive CD8 cells, and terminally differentiated effector memory CD45RA+ cells were excluded. This CDR3 is 16 amino acids long. V lost 4 bases, J lost 4 bases, and 10 bases stayed unmatched. Germline V lookup: CDR1 MNHEY, CDR2 SMNVEV (reference sequence). This sequence joins TRBV27 and TRBJ2-5; 9 nucleotides align to TRBD2. The receptor was isolated from a man aged 25-45 years in good health. The sample consisted of naive CD8+ T cells sorted from blood. The CDR3 region has the DNA TGTGCCAGCAGTTCGAGGGGCGGGAGGGCCGTAGAGACCCAGTACTTC. Translating it yields CASSSRGGRAVETQYF.